Below are 17 T cell receptor beta chains sequenced from a single sample in a study of graft-versus-host responses after intestinal transplantation. Profiling relied on immunoSEQ multiplex PCR, and the TCRdb table lists in-frame clones only, not all of them. In the table there are some 14,000 clones, 70% of which are singletons. The starting material, graft tissue, was processed to release intraepithelial and lamina propria lymphocytes. The sequenced sample was ileum tissue, obtained 700 to 800 days after intestinal transplantation. The receptor set was obtained from a human patient who received an intestinal transplant, so some T cells may come from the graft donor.

This clone was counted once. The CDR3 loop is CASSFPGTDTQYF. Here the CDR3 DNA reads TGTGCCAGCAGTTTCCCAGGCACAGATACGCAGTATTTT. The chain employs TRBV28 and TRBJ2-3; no clear D. Germline CDR1 MDHEN, CDR2 SYDVKM. CDR3 length: 13 residues. V dropped 3 bases and J dropped 1 base, with 5 bases sitting between them.

By sample fraction, this clone is medium-sized. J is TRBJ1-4 and V is TRBV6-6; 9 bases fit TRBD1. Per germline, CDR1 MNHNY and CDR2 SVGAGI (reference sequence). V lost 2 bases to trimming and J lost 5 bases; unmatched junction nucleotides: 3. The CDR3 is 15 residues long. CDR3 nucleotide sequence: TGTGCCAGCAGTTACACAGGGGGCGGGAATGAAAAACTGTTTTTT. Translation: CASSYTGGGNEKLFF.

The rearrangement links TRBV7-8 to TRBJ1-5, with 10 bases matching TRBD1. Trimming cost V 5 bases and J 0 bases; bases outside gene matches: 10. CDR3 length: 18 residues. CDR1 is SGHVS and CDR2 is FQNEAQ in the germline V gene. The CDR3, as DNA: TGTGCCAGCAGCCCTAGACAGGGGGCCGCCTATAGCAATCAGCCCCAGCATTTT. It codes for CASSPRQGAAYSNQPQHF. The full variable domain, its missing parts supplied by reference TRBV7-8 and TRBJ1-5, is GAGVSQSPRYKVAKRGQDVALRCDPISGHVSLFWYQQALGQGPEFLTYFQNEAQLDKSGLPSDRFFAERPEGSVSTLKIQRTQQEDSAVYLCASSPRQGAAYSNQPQHFGDGTRLSIL.

V gene TRBV28 combines with J gene TRBJ2-2; no reliable D call. V was shortened by 6 bases and J by 2 bases, with 13 bases between the two germline ends. This CDR3 is built from 15 residues. Germline V gene lookup returns CDR1 MDHEN and CDR2 SYDVKM. CDR3 residues: CASSYLELNTGELFF. CDR3 in DNA: TGTGCCAGCAGCTACTTGGAACTAAACACCGGGGAGCTGTTTTTT.

This chain joins TRBV7-9 and TRBJ1-2, with D uncertain. Germline CDR1 and CDR2: SEHNR and FQNEAQ (reference sequence). The CDR3 loop spans 15 amino acids. Trimming removed 3 bases from V and 4 bases from J, with 15 bases in between. CDR3 in DNA: TGTGCCAGCAGCTTCGGTTATCAGGAAGGCTATGGCTACACCTTC. It is translated as CASSFGYQEGYGYTF.

The CDR3 protein is CASSSRGEQFF. Written as DNA, the CDR3 is TGTGCCAGCAGTTCCCGGGGGGAGCAGTTCTTC. This chain links TRBV28 with TRBJ2-1; TRBD2 might be the D (6 bases). This CDR3 spans 11 amino acids. V was cut by 4 bases and J by 10 bases, with 8 bases left in between. The V gene's germline CDR1 is MDHEN and CDR2 SYDVKM.

The chain couples TRBV29-1 to TRBJ1-1, with 9 nucleotides matching TRBD1. Germline values: CDR1 SQVTM, CDR2 ANQGSEA. Trimming at V came to 7 bases and at J to 1 base, leaving 4 bases not matched to a gene. There are 13 residues in the CDR3. As DNA, the CDR3 is TGCAGCGCTACGACAGGGGGGAACACTGAAGCTTTCTTT. Amino acid sequence: CSATTGGNTEAFF.

On this clone itself: The same CDR3 arises from other DNA sequences in this sample as well. This sequence joins TRBV5-1 and TRBJ2-1, with D unresolved. Germline V lookup: CDR1 SGHRS, CDR2 YFSETQ. CDR3 size: 15 residues. The V gene lost 5 bases and the J gene lost 0 bases, with 12 bases spanning the gap. The CDR3 DNA follows: TGCGCCAGCAGTTCCGACCCTAGCTCCTACAATGAGCAGTTCTTC. Its translation: CASSSDPSSYNEQFF. The entire variable domain, with the rest obtained from reference TRBV5-1 and TRBJ2-1, is as follows: KAGVTQTPRYLIKTRGQQVTLSCSPISGHRSVSWYQQTPGQGLQFLFEYFSETQRNKGNFPGRFSGRQFSNSRSEMNVSTLELGDSALYLCASSSDPSSYNEQFFGPGTRLTVL.

V is TRBV27 and J is TRBJ2-2, with TRBD1 matching over 8 bases. Trimming at V came to 5 bases and at J to 3 bases, leaving 2 bases not matched to a gene. The germline V gene has CDR1 MNHEY and CDR2 SMNVEV (reference sequence). The CDR3 sequence is 14 residues long. CDR3 nucleotides: TGTGCCAGCAGTCCAGGGGGCTACACCGGGGAGCTGTTTTTT. Amino acid sequence: CASSPGGYTGELFF.

As regards this clone: An end of the junction does not agree with germline; a read error may underlie this. This rearrangement joins TRBV6-6 to TRBJ1-2; 10 bases are a match to TRBD1. The length of the CDR3 is 15 residues. Germline V gene lookup returns CDR1 MNHNY and CDR2 SVGAGI (reference sequence). CDR3 in amino acids: CASSRQGARSGDYAF. The CDR3 nucleotides read TGTGCCAGCAGCCGACAGGGGGCGAGGTCGGGGGACTACGCCTTC.

The chain is built from TRBV27 and TRBJ2-5, with D perhaps matching TRBD1 (6 bases). CDR1 is MNHEY, CDR2 SMNVEV, per germline (reference sequence). The CDR3 length is 15 residues. V lost 3 bases and J lost 5, with 16 bases in between. The CDR3 here is CASSFSPTGYETQYF. The CDR3 bases are TGTGCCAGCAGTTTCTCCCCGACAGGTTACGAGACCCAGTACTTC.

This chain joins TRBV2 and TRBJ2-7; perhaps TRBD2 as D (6 bases). This CDR3 is 15 amino acids long. CDR1 SNHLY and CDR2 FYNNEI come from the germline V gene. V lost 3 bases to trimming and J lost 2 bases, with 14 bases between them. CDR3 DNA sequence: TGTGCCAGCAGTGAGGTGGTAGCGGCTGCCTACGAGCAGTACTTC. It specifies CASSEVVAAAYEQYF.

This clone was counted only a few times. The chain links TRBV27 to TRBJ2-4, with TRBD1 matching 9 bases. Trimming took 7 bases from V and 3 from J; bases not matched to a gene: 7. The CDR3 contains 15 residues. Germline lookup yields CDR1 MNHEY and CDR2 SMNVEV (reference sequence). CDR3 sequence (DNA): TGTGCCAGCATGAGACAGGGGGAAGGCAAAAACATTCAGTACTTC. It translates to CASMRQGEGKNIQYF.

This clone was counted a few times. The rearrangement uses TRBV7-7 and TRBJ2-3, with D unresolved. The V end lost 0 bases, the J end lost 4 bases, and 11 bases lay between the germline ends. From germline, CDR1 is SSHAT and CDR2 FNYEAQ (reference sequence). This CDR3 has 15 residues. The CDR3 DNA follows: TGTGCCAGCAGCTTAGCGCTGGGTCGCGCAGATACGCAGTATTTT. Amino acid sequence: CASSLALGRADTQYF.

This clone was detected a few times. Other DNA sequences in this specimen translate into the identical CDR3. The chain employs TRBV5-1 and TRBJ2-5; 15 bases align to TRBD2. Germline values: CDR1 SGHRS, CDR2 YFSETQ. The trim removed 3 bases at V and 1 base at J, leaving 7 bases unmatched. This CDR3 has 18 amino acids. The CDR3 loop is CASSSGTSGGTTQETQYF. Written as DNA, the CDR3 is TGCGCCAGCAGCTCGGGGACTAGCGGGGGGACTACCCAAGAGACCCAGTACTTC.

The chain employs TRBV19 and TRBJ1-2, with 10 nucleotides matching TRBD1. The germline V gene encodes CDR1 LNHDA and CDR2 SQIVND (reference sequence). V shed 1 base, J shed 4 bases, and the junction held 0 bases outside the gene matches. The CDR3 has 14 amino acids. This CDR3 is CASSIGTGGYGYTF. DNA of the CDR3: TGTGCCAGTAGTATAGGGACAGGGGGCTATGGCTACACCTTC. The variable domain in full, with the rest retrieved from reference TRBV19 and TRBJ1-2, is DGGITQSPKYLFRKEGQNVTLSCEQNLNHDAMYWYRQDPGQGLRLIYYSQIVNDFQKGDIAEGYSVSREKKESFPLTVTSAQKNPTAFYLCASSIGTGGYGYTFGSGTRLTVV.

The rearrangement joins TRBV2 to TRBJ1-6; 9 nucleotides match TRBD1. There are 14 residues in the CDR3. The germline V gene encodes CDR1 SNHLY and CDR2 FYNNEI. J lost 7 bases, V lost 6 bases, and 4 bases had no gene match. The CDR3 region is CASSSGQGNSPLHF. CDR3 DNA sequence: TGTGCCAGCAGCTCCGGACAGGGGAATTCACCCCTCCACTTT.